These 7 T cell receptor beta chains came from one sample sequenced in a study of cytomegalovirus exposure and HLA in healthy donors. Sequenced by immunoSEQ multiplex PCR; TCRdb stores in-frame clones only, minus some. The sample includes approximately 280,000 clones, 88% seen only once; the top ten take approximately 0.94%. What was sequenced was PBMCs. Every receptor here comes from a woman aged 18 to 35 in good health and CMV-seronegative.

This chain uses TRBV6-4 with TRBJ2-1; 13 bases are a match to TRBD2. V lost 6 bases to trimming and J lost 0 bases; unmatched junction nucleotides: 5. Germline CDR1 MRHNA, CDR2 SNTAGT. CDR3 size: 17 residues. DNA of the CDR3: TGTGCCAGCAGGGGGACTAGCGGGGTAAGCTCCTACAATGAGCAGTTCTTC. It translates to CASRGTSGVSSYNEQFF.

The genes are TRBV28 and TRBJ1-2; the D gene is possibly TRBD1 (5 bases). The V gene lost 8 bases and the J gene lost 6 bases, with 19 bases spanning the gap. This CDR3 is built from 14 residues. Germline assignment: CDR1 MDHEN and CDR2 SYDVKM. CDR3 nucleotide sequence: TGTGCCAGCGGACCCGGAAGGACAAATAATGGCTACACCTTC. It encodes CASGPGRTNNGYTF.

The chain recombines TRBV4-1 with TRBJ1-5, with TRBD1 matching over 8 bases. The germline CDR1 and CDR2 sequences are MGHRA and YSYEKL. Unmatched junction bases numbered 8, after V lost 4 bases and J lost 6 bases. CDR3 length equals 15 residues. CDR3 amino acids: CASSLGLTGVQPQHF. The DNA of the CDR3 is TGCGCCAGCAGCCTGGGACTGACAGGGGTTCAGCCCCAGCATTTT.

This chain joins TRBV4-2 and TRBJ1-5; no clear D. Trimming took 0 bases from V and 4 from J, leaving 10 bases between them. The CDR3 totals 15 residues. Germline CDR1 and CDR2: LGHNA and YNFKEQ. The CDR3 loop is CASSQEGGMNQPQHF. The CDR3 bases are TGTGCCAGCAGCCAAGAAGGAGGGATGAATCAGCCCCAGCATTTT.

The V gene is TRBV12-5, the J gene TRBJ2-3; TRBD2 agrees at 10 bases. V shed 0 bases and J 0 bases; nucleotides not matched to a gene: 6. CDR3 length: 18 residues. Germline V gives CDR1 LGHNT, CDR2 FRNRAP. The CDR3 sequence is CASGLVISGRSSTDTQYF. The DNA of the CDR3 is TGTGCTAGTGGTTTGGTTATTAGCGGGAGGTCAAGCACAGATACGCAGTATTTT.

The rearrangement uses TRBV7-2 and TRBJ1-2, with D uncertain. Germline assignment: CDR1 SGHTA and CDR2 FQGNSA. V lost 0 bases to trimming and J lost 4 bases, with 9 bases between them. CDR3 length: 14 amino acids. CDR3 nucleotides: TGTGCCAGCAGCTTAGCGCCCACAGCCTATGGCTACACCTTC. Translating gives CASSLAPTAYGYTF.

The chain couples TRBV15 to TRBJ2-2; a weak D match, TRBD2 (5 bases). The CDR3 is 15 amino acids. Germline CDR1 LNHNV, CDR2 YYDKDF (reference sequence). V lost 1 base, J lost 6 bases, and 12 bases lay in between. The CDR3 bases are TGTGCCACCAGCAGAGCCTCTAGCTTGGCCGGGGAGCTGTTTTTT. This codes for CATSRASSLAGELFF. The complete variable domain, with remaining parts taken from reference TRBV15 and TRBJ2-2, reads DAMVIQNPRYQVTQFGKPVTLSCSQTLNHNVMYWYQQKSSQAPKLLFHYYDKDFNNEADTPDNFQSRRPNTSFCFLDIRSPGLGDTAMYLCATSRASSLAGELFFGEGSRLTVL.